The text below deals with one TCR beta chain. Original data processing: Amplified reference gene primers provided the basis for estimating nucleated cell counts. Using immunoSEQ multiplex PCR, the repertoire was profiled, and TCRdb retains in-frame clones only, with some absent. Clone size and the V and J calls come from that table; the DNA yielded D and trimming. The profile shows roughly 460,000 clones, about 90% of them singletons. The data originate from a study of blood T cell repertoires in COVID-19. At the level of the study: The study drew acute and convalescent COVID-19 samples from the United States, Italy and Spain. From T cells, B-cell-depleted T cells, or PBMCs came the material, which was cDNA or gDNA.

V was pared by 5 bases and J by 6 bases, with 7 bases of the junction left unmatched. Germline V CDR1 and CDR2: SQVTM, ANQGSEA. The length of the CDR3 is 14 residues. Sample: peripheral blood. V and J are TRBV29-1 and TRBJ2-2; 9 bases agree with TRBD1. The clonotype originates from a man between 18 and 35 years old with COVID-19, enrolled during active disease. The chain's CDR3 is CSVSQGAGAGELFF. DNA for the CDR3: TGCAGCGTTTCACAGGGGGCGGGAGCCGGGGAGCTGTTTTTT.